This is a list of T cell receptor beta chains from one sample in a study of blood T cell repertoires in COVID-19. Only in-frame clones appear in the TCRdb table, and some are missing; sequencing was by immunoSEQ multiplex PCR. The data hold fewer than 400,000 clones, with just under 90% observed a single time. Sequencing used PBMCs or T cells enriched from blood (not recorded which). Source of these receptors: a woman aged 45-65 years who had recovered from COVID-19. The CDR3 runs from the conserved cysteine through the conserved F or W. D genes are given only for firm matches. Not all rows give a size; the values are once, few, many and, for expanded clones, a class.

v_call: TRBV7-3; d_call: .; j_call: TRBJ1-2; clone_size: few; cdr3_nt: TGTGCCAGCAGCTTTGGGGGAGGCTATGGCTACACCTTC; cdr3_aa: CASSFGGGYGYTF
v_call: TRBV28; d_call: TRBD1; j_call: TRBJ1-1; clone_size: .; cdr3_nt: TGTGCCAGCAGTTTATTTCCAGGGGGAGCTTTCTTT; cdr3_aa: CASSLFPGGAFF
v_call: TRBV11-2; d_call: .; j_call: TRBJ2-5; clone_size: once; cdr3_nt: TGTGCCAGCAGCTTATCTTCACCGAGGGAGACCCAGTACTTC; cdr3_aa: CASSLSSPRETQYF
v_call: TRBV25-1; d_call: .; j_call: TRBJ1-1; clone_size: .; cdr3_nt: TGTGCCAGCGGGCAAGACCGGTATGAAGCTTTCTTT; cdr3_aa: CASGQDRYEAFF
v_call: TRBV4-2; d_call: TRBD2; j_call: TRBJ2-1; clone_size: .; cdr3_nt: TGTGCCAGCAGCCAAATACGGGGGGGCTACAATGAGCAGTTCTTC; cdr3_aa: CASSQIRGGYNEQFF
v_call: TRBV27; d_call: TRBD2; j_call: TRBJ2-2; clone_size: .; cdr3_nt: TGTGCCAGCAGTTTGGGACTAACGACCGGGGAGCTGTTTTTT; cdr3_aa: CASSLGLTTGELFF
v_call: TRBV3-1/TRBV3-2; d_call: .; j_call: TRBJ1-3; clone_size: .; cdr3_nt: TGTGCCAGCAGCCAACAGGGGAACACCATATATTTT; cdr3_aa: CASSQQGNTIYF
v_call: TRBV12-3/TRBV12-4; d_call: .; j_call: TRBJ2-5; clone_size: .; cdr3_nt: TGTGCCAGCAGGCAGGGGCAAGATGTGACCCAGTACTTC; cdr3_aa: CASRQGQDVTQYF
v_call: TRBV5-6; d_call: .; j_call: TRBJ1-5; clone_size: .; cdr3_nt: TGTGCCAGCAGCTTGTGGGGCAGGGAGGTCAGTCAGCCCCAGCATTTT; cdr3_aa: CASSLWGREVSQPQHF
v_call: TRBV30; d_call: TRBD1; j_call: TRBJ1-3; clone_size: .; cdr3_nt: TGTGCCTGGAGTAGAATCGGGACAGCTGGAAACACCATATATTTT; cdr3_aa: CAWSRIGTAGNTIYF
v_call: TRBV5-8; d_call: .; j_call: TRBJ1-4; clone_size: .; cdr3_nt: TGTGCCAGCAGCTACTCTCTAACAGTTAATGAAAAACTGTTTTTT; cdr3_aa: CASSYSLTVNEKLFF